This entry features one T cell receptor beta chain sequence. The target of this receptor is not known. Per-base qualities were not stored, and no clone one base away is much larger. The data belong to a study of T cell responses to AZD1222 COVID-19 vaccine (dated by TCRdb to 2020 to 2022). As for the study more broadly: A total of over 230 trial participants underwent TCR sequencing, of whom some 200 had received two doses of AZD1222 and 26 had received two doses of the MenACWY control vaccine. Trial participants were enrolled into age subgroups of 18-55, 56-69 and 70-plus years, which contained approximately 150, 28 and 58 TCR-sequenced participants, respectively. Results the study describes overall, beyond this receptor: Participants were mostly white British, with more females than males. The authors suggested clonal diversity may have been underestimated. In the small 56-69-year group, the increase in depth fell short of significance, most likely because of low power. Only 5 to 7 AZD1222 recipients were SARS-CoV-2 seropositive at baseline, limiting conclusions about previously exposed vaccinees. After two AZD1222 doses, both the breadth and the depth of spike-specific TCRs were significantly higher than at day 0 and than in MenACWY recipients. The vaccine-associated CD4 TCRs covered the entire spike protein, and the dominant responses fell in regions 160-218 and 743-854. Epitopes outside the regions mutated in the B.1.351 and B.1.1.7 variants were reportedly recognized by nearly half of the unique spike-specific TCRs. Because no day 14 peak-response samples were available, the repertoires could be characterized only after the peak T cell response.

The sample's time point label, decoded: baseline before first vaccination. The treatment or condition label, read with the paper, signifies: meningococcal conjugate vaccine given as trial control. The vaccinee samples were drawn from two UK trials, COV001 and COV002, one of which was a single-blind randomized controlled phase 2/3 trial testing AZD1222 (ChAdOx1 nCoV-19) in healthy adults. Trial participant PBMC samples were collected at day 0 and day 28 after the second dose for TCRbeta chain sequencing. Reading the germline V gene gives CDR1 SGHRS and CDR2 YFSETQ. The CDR3 holds 15 amino acids from the cysteine to the phenylalanine. Just CDR3 DNA is preserved here, 45 bases in frame from base 1. A distance of 15 bases separates the germline ends of V and J, which lose 4 bases and 1 base respectively. The CDR3 regions of human TCRbeta chains were subjected to immunosequencing. In the original analysis: TCRs in the repertoires were compared against a reference library of SARS-CoV-2-specific TCRs that had been generated with the MIRA antigen-specificity platform. Breadth was defined as the fraction of unique TCRs that were SARS-CoV-2-associated, and depth was defined as the fraction of total T cells that were SARS-CoV-2-associated. Using the MIRA data, each spike-specific TCR was assigned both to the spike region to which the TCR was reactive and to a CD4 or CD8 class. Log10-transformed breadth and depth values were compared by one-way ANOVA with Sidak's multiple comparisons tests. The clones in this table, taken by TCRdb from immuneACCESS, are in-frame only. Not every clone is retained; where verified, under half of the shortfall comes from an unresolved V gene, and the cause of the rest is unknown. That table gives V, J and clone size, and the DNA gave D and trimming. This sample lists 150,000 to 200,000 clones; approximately 90% were detected once. The top ten clonotypes cover roughly 4.4% of the sample.

This sequence was found in an adult in good health. The chain couples TRBV5-1 to TRBJ2-7, with the D call tentatively TRBD1 or TRBD2, each fitting 5 bases. The sequenced sample was peripheral blood, obtained on day 0 of MenACWY control vaccination. The sequenced DNA is TGCGCCAGCAGCCGGGTGGGGGATTTTTCCTACGAGCAGTACTTC. Translated, it gives CASSRVGDFSYEQYF.